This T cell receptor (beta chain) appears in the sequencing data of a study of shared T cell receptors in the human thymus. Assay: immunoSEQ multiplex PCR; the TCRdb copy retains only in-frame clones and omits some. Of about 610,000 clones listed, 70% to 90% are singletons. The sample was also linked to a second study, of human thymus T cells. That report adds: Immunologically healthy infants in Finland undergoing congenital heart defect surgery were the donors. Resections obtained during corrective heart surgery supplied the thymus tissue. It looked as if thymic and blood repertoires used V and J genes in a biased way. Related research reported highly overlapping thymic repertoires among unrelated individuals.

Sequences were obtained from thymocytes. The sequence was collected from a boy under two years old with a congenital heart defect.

The CDR3 spells CASSQSGGHGYTF. The CDR3 region has the DNA TGTGCCAGCAGTCAAAGCGGGGGACATGGCTACACCTTC. V and J are TRBV6-5 and TRBJ1-2, with D perhaps TRBD1 (5 bases). Germline CDR1 MNHEY, CDR2 SVGAGI. The CDR3 is 13 residues long. Between the trimmed V and J ends, which lost 5 bases and 6 bases, there was a span of 13 bases.